Listed below are T cell receptor beta chains from one sample, sequenced in a study of T-cell reconstitution after alpha-beta-depleted transplantation in children. In TCRdb, the PCR reads were re-called with MiXCR into one record per CDR3 protein. The profile shows about 490,000 distinct CDR3 sequences, over 9.5% of them singletons. Sequenced here: PBMCs, sampled before TCRalphabeta/CD19-depleted stem cell transplant. The source of these receptors is a child younger than 10 with inherited bone marrow failure, due to receive a stem cell transplant. The CDR3 runs from the conserved cysteine through the conserved F or W. Fields, in order: V gene, D gene, J gene, clone size, CDR3 protein, CDR3 DNA. The D gene is left open where the match is weak. Clone size, where shown, is once, few, many, or a class for clones that have expanded.

v_gene: TRBV12-3/TRBV12-4
d_gene: TRBD2
j_gene: TRBJ2-7
abundance: few
CDR3aa: CASSPSLAGEYEQYF
CDR3nt: TGTGCCAGCAGTCCCAGTCTAGCGGGAGAGTACGAGCAGTACTTC

v_gene: TRBV27
d_gene: NA
j_gene: TRBJ2-3
abundance: many
CDR3aa: CASSFSAGSGTDTQYF
CDR3nt: TGTGCCAGCAGTTTCAGTGCCGGGAGCGGGACAGATACGCAGTATTTT

v_gene: TRBV20-1
d_gene: NA
j_gene: TRBJ2-7
abundance: few
CDR3aa: CSAGPRERFSYEQYF
CDR3nt: TGCAGTGCTGGCCCTCGCGAGCGGTTCTCCTACGAGCAGTACTTC

v_gene: TRBV29-1
d_gene: NA
j_gene: TRBJ2-3
abundance: many
CDR3aa: CSALGDTQYF
CDR3nt: TGCAGCGCCCTGGGGGATACGCAGTATTTT

v_gene: TRBV5-4
d_gene: TRBD1
j_gene: TRBJ2-2
abundance: many
CDR3aa: CASSRKEDRGTGELFF
CDR3nt: TGTGCCAGCAGCCGAAAAGAGGACAGGGGCACCGGGGAGCTGTTTTTT

v_gene: TRBV27
d_gene: NA
j_gene: TRBJ2-5
abundance: many
CDR3aa: CASNPMGMDVRETQYF
CDR3nt: TGTGCCAGCAATCCAATGGGGATGGACGTGAGGGAGACCCAGTACTTC

v_gene: TRBV21-1
d_gene: NA
j_gene: TRBJ2-7
abundance: many
CDR3aa: CASSKGHSGSLCSAYEQYF
CDR3nt: TGTGCCAGCAGCAAAGGTCATAGCGGGAGCCTCTGCTCCGCCTACGAGCAGTACTTC

v_gene: TRBV27
d_gene: NA
j_gene: TRBJ2-1
abundance: NA
CDR3aa: CASSPRDSLAVSYNEQFF
CDR3nt: TGTGCCAGCAGTCCCCGGGACAGCCTAGCGGTCTCCTACAATGAGCAGTTCTTC

v_gene: TRBV12-3/TRBV12-4
d_gene: NA
j_gene: TRBJ1-3
abundance: many
CDR3aa: CASSLRPLKGNTIYF
CDR3nt: TGTGCCAGCAGTTTGAGGCCCCTAAAGGGAAACACCATATATTTT

v_gene: TRBV6-2/TRBV6-3
d_gene: NA
j_gene: TRBJ1-1
abundance: few
CDR3aa: CASSYLGRNTEAFF
CDR3nt: TGTGCCAGCAGTTACCTCGGACGGAACACTGAAGCTTTCTTT

v_gene: TRBV5-4
d_gene: TRBD1
j_gene: TRBJ2-4
abundance: few
CDR3aa: CASSPALGQLVNIQYF
CDR3nt: TGTGCCAGCAGCCCCGCCCTGGGACAGCTTGTTAACATTCAGTACTTC

v_gene: TRBV7-2
d_gene: TRBD2
j_gene: TRBJ2-1
abundance: few
CDR3aa: CASRPTSAPHNEQFF
CDR3nt: TGTGCCAGCAGGCCTACTAGCGCCCCCCACAATGAGCAGTTCTTC

v_gene: TRBV12-3/TRBV12-4
d_gene: NA
j_gene: TRBJ2-7
abundance: many
CDR3aa: CASSLSKEQYF
CDR3nt: TGTGCCAGCAGTTTGTCAAAGGAGCAGTACTTC

v_gene: TRBV5-1
d_gene: NA
j_gene: TRBJ2-3
abundance: many
CDR3aa: CASSLAAGDSDTQYF
CDR3nt: TGCGCCAGCAGCTTGGCGGCAGGAGATTCCGATACGCAGTATTTT

v_gene: TRBV4-3
d_gene: NA
j_gene: TRBJ2-7
abundance: many
CDR3aa: CASSQAGHLSPYEQYF
CDR3nt: TGCGCCAGCAGCCAAGCGGGGCACCTGTCCCCCTACGAGCAGTACTTC

v_gene: TRBV28
d_gene: NA
j_gene: TRBJ1-1
abundance: many
CDR3aa: CASSFRGGRNTEAFF
CDR3nt: TGTGCCAGCAGTTTTAGGGGGGGGCGGAACACTGAAGCTTTCTTT

v_gene: TRBV28
d_gene: NA
j_gene: TRBJ2-7
abundance: NA
CDR3aa: CASSLVTGSYEQYF
CDR3nt: TGTGCCAGCAGTTTAGTGACAGGTTCCTACGAGCAGTACTTC

v_gene: TRBV7-9
d_gene: NA
j_gene: TRBJ2-1
abundance: few
CDR3aa: CASSLKSAWYNEQFF
CDR3nt: TGTGCCAGCAGCCTTAAATCGGCGTGGTACAATGAGCAGTTCTTC

v_gene: TRBV20-1
d_gene: NA
j_gene: TRBJ1-5
abundance: many
CDR3aa: CSARDGGTDNQPQHF
CDR3nt: TGCAGTGCTAGAGATGGAGGGACGGATAATCAGCCCCAGCATTTT

v_gene: TRBV15
d_gene: TRBD1
j_gene: TRBJ2-7
abundance: many
CDR3aa: CATSRATGVEQYF
CDR3nt: TGTGCCACCAGCAGAGCCACAGGGGTCGAGCAGTACTTC

v_gene: TRBV4-3
d_gene: NA
j_gene: TRBJ2-4
abundance: many
CDR3aa: CASSQDGWGENIQYF
CDR3nt: TGCGCCAGCAGCCAAGATGGGTGGGGCGAAAACATTCAGTACTTC

v_gene: TRBV4-3
d_gene: TRBD2
j_gene: TRBJ2-2
abundance: NA
CDR3aa: CASSQALWTSGNTGELFF
CDR3nt: TGCGCCAGCAGCCAAGCCCTCTGGACTAGCGGGAACACCGGGGAGCTGTTTTTT

v_gene: TRBV12-3/TRBV12-4
d_gene: NA
j_gene: TRBJ2-7
abundance: many
CDR3aa: CASSPGPSSYEQYF
CDR3nt: TGTGCCAGCAGTCCCGGGCCCAGCTCCTACGAGCAGTACTTC

v_gene: TRBV6-5
d_gene: NA
j_gene: TRBJ2-1
abundance: many
CDR3aa: CASSYSSRDHEQFF
CDR3nt: TGTGCCAGCAGTTACTCGAGCAGGGATCATGAGCAGTTCTTC

v_gene: TRBV5-1
d_gene: TRBD1
j_gene: TRBJ2-5
abundance: many
CDR3aa: CASSWTGKETQYF
CDR3nt: TGCGCCAGCAGCTGGACAGGGAAAGAGACCCAGTACTTC

v_gene: TRBV5-1
d_gene: NA
j_gene: TRBJ2-5
abundance: many
CDR3aa: CASSLVDSQETQYF
CDR3nt: TGCGCCAGCAGCCTGGTGGACTCTCAAGAGACCCAGTACTTC

v_gene: TRBV5-6
d_gene: TRBD1
j_gene: TRBJ2-1
abundance: few
CDR3aa: CASSLGGQPNNEQFF
CDR3nt: TGTGCCAGCAGCTTGGGGGGACAGCCTAACAATGAGCAGTTCTTC

v_gene: TRBV7-9
d_gene: NA
j_gene: TRBJ2-1
abundance: few
CDR3aa: CASSPPRGINEQFF
CDR3nt: TGTGCCAGCAGCCCCCCCCGCGGGATAAATGAGCAGTTCTTC

v_gene: TRBV29-1
d_gene: NA
j_gene: TRBJ2-7
abundance: few
CDR3aa: CSVRAGTVGYEQYF
CDR3nt: TGCAGCGTCCGCGCCGGGACGGTGGGATACGAGCAGTACTTC

v_gene: TRBV20-1
d_gene: TRBD2
j_gene: TRBJ2-7
abundance: many
CDR3aa: CSARSRGLAGGPGEQYF
CDR3nt: TGCAGTGCTAGATCCCGAGGACTAGCGGGAGGGCCGGGGGAGCAGTACTTC

v_gene: TRBV27
d_gene: NA
j_gene: TRBJ2-3
abundance: NA
CDR3aa: CASRQVDTDTQYF
CDR3nt: TGTGCCAGCCGACAGGTGGACACAGATACGCAGTATTTT

v_gene: TRBV6-5
d_gene: TRBD1
j_gene: TRBJ2-2
abundance: once
CDR3aa: CASNPTGGSTGELFF
CDR3nt: TGTGCCAGCAATCCGACAGGGGGAAGCACCGGGGAGCTGTTTTTT

v_gene: TRBV5-1
d_gene: NA
j_gene: TRBJ2-2
abundance: many
CDR3aa: CASSTRTGNTGELFF
CDR3nt: TGCGCCAGCAGCACCCGGACGGGGAACACCGGGGAGCTGTTTTTT

v_gene: TRBV3-1
d_gene: TRBD1
j_gene: TRBJ1-1
abundance: many
CDR3aa: CASSRDRGGTEAFF
CDR3nt: TGTGCCAGCAGCCGGGACAGGGGAGGAACTGAAGCTTTCTTT

v_gene: TRBV7-9
d_gene: NA
j_gene: TRBJ2-1
abundance: many
CDR3aa: CASSARLVAVNEQFF
CDR3nt: TGTGCCAGCAGCGCCCGCCTCGTGGCGGTCAATGAGCAGTTCTTC

v_gene: TRBV20-1
d_gene: TRBD1
j_gene: TRBJ1-3
abundance: many
CDR3aa: CSAFDRGRGNTIYF
CDR3nt: TGCAGTGCTTTTGACAGGGGGCGTGGAAACACCATATATTTT

v_gene: TRBV5-4
d_gene: NA
j_gene: TRBJ2-7
abundance: many
CDR3aa: CASSSPGVVGEQYF
CDR3nt: TGTGCCAGCAGCTCCCCAGGCGTGGTGGGCGAGCAGTACTTC

v_gene: TRBV5-6
d_gene: NA
j_gene: TRBJ2-2
abundance: few
CDR3aa: CASSSIDRRLFAGELFF
CDR3nt: TGTGCCAGCAGCTCCATCGACAGGAGACTCTTTGCCGGGGAGCTGTTTTTT

v_gene: TRBV7-8
d_gene: TRBD1
j_gene: TRBJ2-7
abundance: many
CDR3aa: CASSSWDRAYYEQYF
CDR3nt: TGTGCCAGCAGCAGTTGGGACAGGGCCTACTACGAGCAGTACTTC

v_gene: TRBV5-1
d_gene: TRBD2
j_gene: TRBJ2-1
abundance: many
CDR3aa: CASSLRPSGDYNEQFF
CDR3nt: TGCGCCAGCAGCTTACGACCTAGCGGGGATTACAATGAGCAGTTCTTC

v_gene: TRBV12-3/TRBV12-4
d_gene: TRBD1
j_gene: TRBJ1-1
abundance: many
CDR3aa: CASSSRDRGTEAFF
CDR3nt: TGTGCCAGCAGTTCCCGGGACAGGGGCACTGAAGCTTTCTTT

v_gene: TRBV20-1
d_gene: TRBD2
j_gene: TRBJ2-7
abundance: many
CDR3aa: CSARGTSGMGKEQYF
CDR3nt: TGCAGTGCTCGCGGGACTAGCGGGATGGGGAAAGAGCAGTACTTC

v_gene: TRBV7-8
d_gene: TRBD1
j_gene: TRBJ1-5
abundance: NA
CDR3aa: CASSLAVGQGLSLSNQPQHF
CDR3nt: TGTGCCAGCAGCTTAGCTGTAGGACAGGGACTGAGTTTAAGCAATCAGCCCCAGCATTTT

v_gene: TRBV12-5
d_gene: TRBD2
j_gene: TRBJ2-1
abundance: NA
CDR3aa: CARASGIPNYEQFF
CDR3nt: TGTGCTAGGGCTAGCGGGATACCAAACTATGAGCAGTTCTTC

v_gene: TRBV18
d_gene: TRBD1
j_gene: TRBJ2-7
abundance: few
CDR3aa: CASSPTTPGQGYYEQYF
CDR3nt: TGTGCCAGCTCTCCCACAACGCCGGGACAGGGATACTACGAGCAGTACTTC

v_gene: TRBV20-1
d_gene: NA
j_gene: TRBJ2-1
abundance: many
CDR3aa: CSASGGEQFF
CDR3nt: TGCAGTGCTAGTGGGGGTGAGCAGTTCTTC

v_gene: TRBV9
d_gene: TRBD1
j_gene: TRBJ1-1
abundance: many
CDR3aa: CASSAGQELTEAFF
CDR3nt: TGTGCCAGCAGCGCAGGACAGGAGCTCACTGAAGCTTTCTTT

v_gene: TRBV7-9
d_gene: TRBD1
j_gene: TRBJ1-1
abundance: many
CDR3aa: CASSLDRGTTLSPEAFF
CDR3nt: TGTGCCAGCAGCTTAGACAGGGGTACCACGTTAAGTCCTGAAGCTTTCTTT

v_gene: TRBV7-6
d_gene: TRBD2
j_gene: TRBJ2-1
abundance: NA
CDR3aa: CASSLLAGAQNEQFF
CDR3nt: TGTGCCAGCAGCCTACTAGCGGGAGCCCAAAATGAGCAGTTCTTC

v_gene: TRBV7-9
d_gene: NA
j_gene: TRBJ2-7
abundance: many
CDR3aa: CASSLSLDEQYF
CDR3nt: TGTGCCAGCAGCTTAAGTCTAGACGAGCAGTACTTC

v_gene: TRBV19
d_gene: NA
j_gene: TRBJ2-3
abundance: few
CDR3aa: CASSILGARVSSDTQYF
CDR3nt: TGTGCCAGTAGTATCTTGGGAGCTAGAGTCTCGTCGGATACGCAGTATTTT

v_gene: TRBV29-1
d_gene: TRBD1
j_gene: TRBJ2-1
abundance: many
CDR3aa: CSVPDRARLYNEQFF
CDR3nt: TGCAGCGTCCCAGACAGGGCAAGGCTCTACAATGAGCAGTTCTTC